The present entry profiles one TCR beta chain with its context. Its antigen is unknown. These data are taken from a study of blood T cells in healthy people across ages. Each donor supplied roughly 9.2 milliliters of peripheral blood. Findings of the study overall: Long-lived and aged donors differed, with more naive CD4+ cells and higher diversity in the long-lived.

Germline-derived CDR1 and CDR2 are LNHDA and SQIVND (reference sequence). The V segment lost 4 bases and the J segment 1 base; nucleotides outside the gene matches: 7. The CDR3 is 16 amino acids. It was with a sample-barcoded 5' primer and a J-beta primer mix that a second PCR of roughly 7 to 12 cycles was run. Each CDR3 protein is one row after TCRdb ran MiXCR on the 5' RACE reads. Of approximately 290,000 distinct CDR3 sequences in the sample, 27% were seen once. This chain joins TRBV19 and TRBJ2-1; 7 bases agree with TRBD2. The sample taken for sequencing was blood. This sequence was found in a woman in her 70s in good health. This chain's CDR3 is CASSTLAGESYNEQFF. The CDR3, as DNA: TGTGCCAGTAGTACATTAGCGGGCGAATCCTACAATGAGCAGTTCTTC.